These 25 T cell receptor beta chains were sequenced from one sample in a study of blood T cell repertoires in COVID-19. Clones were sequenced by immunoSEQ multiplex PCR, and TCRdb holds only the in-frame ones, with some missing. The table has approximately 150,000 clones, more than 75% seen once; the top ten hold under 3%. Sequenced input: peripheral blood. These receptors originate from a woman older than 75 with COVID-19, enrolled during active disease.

CDR3 DNA: TGTGCCAGCAGCTTACCCTCGCAGGGCGGATCACCCCTCCACTTT. Translated, it gives CASSLPSQGGSPLHF. The V and J genes are TRBV5-4 and TRBJ1-6, with a tentative D call TRBD1 (5 bases). Germline V lookup: CDR1 SGHNT, CDR2 YYREEE (reference sequence). Trimming stripped 2 bases from V and 10 bases from J, with 16 bases between. The CDR3 has 15 amino acids.

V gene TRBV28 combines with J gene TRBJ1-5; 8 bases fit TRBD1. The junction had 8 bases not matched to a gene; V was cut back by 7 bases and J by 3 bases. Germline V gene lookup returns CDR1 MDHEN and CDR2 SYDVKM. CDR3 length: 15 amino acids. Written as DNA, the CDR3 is TGTGCCAGCACCCCGGGACAGGTAGTCAATCAGCCCCAGCATTTT. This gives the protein CASTPGQVVNQPQHF.

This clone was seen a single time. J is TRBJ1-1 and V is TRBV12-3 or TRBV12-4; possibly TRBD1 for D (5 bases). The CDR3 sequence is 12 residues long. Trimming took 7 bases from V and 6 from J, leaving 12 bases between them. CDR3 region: CASTRWGAEAFF. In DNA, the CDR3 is TGTGCCAGCACCCGATGGGGGGCTGAAGCTTTCTTT.

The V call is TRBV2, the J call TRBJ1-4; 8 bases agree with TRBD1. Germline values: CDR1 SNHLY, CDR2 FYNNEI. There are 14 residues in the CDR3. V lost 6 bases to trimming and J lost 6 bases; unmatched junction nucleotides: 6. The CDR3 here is CASRGGRGHEKLFF. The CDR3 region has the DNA TGTGCCAGCAGAGGTGGCAGGGGGCATGAAAAACTGTTTTTT.

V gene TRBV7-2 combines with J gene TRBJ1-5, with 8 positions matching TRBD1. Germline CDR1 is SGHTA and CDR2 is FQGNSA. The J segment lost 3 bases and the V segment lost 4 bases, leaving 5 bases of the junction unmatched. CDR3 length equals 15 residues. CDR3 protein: CASSSGTGTNQPQHF. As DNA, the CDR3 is TGTGCCAGCAGCTCTGGGACAGGAACCAATCAGCCCCAGCATTTT.

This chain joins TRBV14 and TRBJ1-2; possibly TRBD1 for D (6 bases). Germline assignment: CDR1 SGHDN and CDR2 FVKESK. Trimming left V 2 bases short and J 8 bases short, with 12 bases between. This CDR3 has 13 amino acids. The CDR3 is CASSQRGLRGYTF. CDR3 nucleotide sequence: TGTGCCAGCAGCCAAAGGGGGTTACGAGGCTACACCTTC.

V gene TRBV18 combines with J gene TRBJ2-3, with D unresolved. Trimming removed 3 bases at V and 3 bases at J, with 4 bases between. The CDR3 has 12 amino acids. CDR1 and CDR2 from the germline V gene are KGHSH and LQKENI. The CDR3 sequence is CASSPQTDTQYF. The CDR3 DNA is TGTGCCAGCTCACCCCAAACAGATACGCAGTATTTT. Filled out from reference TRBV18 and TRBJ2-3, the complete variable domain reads NAGVMQNPRHLVRRRGQEARLRCSPMKGHSHVYWYRQLPEEGLKFMVYLQKENIIDESGMPKERFSAEFPKEGPSILRIQQVVRGDSAAYFCASSPQTDTQYFGPGTRLTVL.

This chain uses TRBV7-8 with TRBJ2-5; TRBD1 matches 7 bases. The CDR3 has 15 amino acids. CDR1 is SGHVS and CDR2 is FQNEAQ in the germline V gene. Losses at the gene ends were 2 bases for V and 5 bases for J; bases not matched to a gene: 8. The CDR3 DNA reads TGTGCCAGCAGCTTACGGACAGGTACTCGGGAGACCCAGTACTTC. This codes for CASSLRTGTRETQYF.

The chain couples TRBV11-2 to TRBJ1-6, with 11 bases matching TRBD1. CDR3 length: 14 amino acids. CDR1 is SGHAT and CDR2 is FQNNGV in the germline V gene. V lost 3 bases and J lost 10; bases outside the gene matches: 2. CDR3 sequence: CASSFGTGGSPLHF. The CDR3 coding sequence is TGTGCCAGCAGCTTTGGGACAGGGGGGTCACCCCTCCACTTT.

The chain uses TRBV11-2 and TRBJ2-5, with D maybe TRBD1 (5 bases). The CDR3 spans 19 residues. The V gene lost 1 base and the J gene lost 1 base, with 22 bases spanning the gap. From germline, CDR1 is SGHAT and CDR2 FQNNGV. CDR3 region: CASSLVTNPARAPQETQYF. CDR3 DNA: TGTGCCAGCAGCTTAGTAACGAACCCAGCCAGGGCACCCCAAGAGACCCAGTACTTC.

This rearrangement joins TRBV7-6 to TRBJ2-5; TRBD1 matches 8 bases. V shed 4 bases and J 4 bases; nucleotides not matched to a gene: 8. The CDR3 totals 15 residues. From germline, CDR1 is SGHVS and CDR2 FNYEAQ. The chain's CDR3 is CASSSDRAAGETQYF. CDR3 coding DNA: TGTGCCAGCAGCTCGGACAGGGCGGCGGGAGAGACCCAGTACTTC.

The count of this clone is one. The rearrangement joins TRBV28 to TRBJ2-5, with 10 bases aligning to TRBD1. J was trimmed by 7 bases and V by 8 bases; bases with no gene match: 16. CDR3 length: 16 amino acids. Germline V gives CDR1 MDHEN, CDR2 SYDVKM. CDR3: CASEVQPGQGHGTQYF. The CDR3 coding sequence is TGTGCCAGCGAGGTTCAACCGGGACAGGGGCATGGGACCCAGTACTTC.

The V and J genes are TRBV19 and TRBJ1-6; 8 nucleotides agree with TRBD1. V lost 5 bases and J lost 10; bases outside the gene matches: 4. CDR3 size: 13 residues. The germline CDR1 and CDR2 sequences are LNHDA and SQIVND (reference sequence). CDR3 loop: CASSADRGSPLHF. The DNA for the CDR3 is TGTGCCAGTAGTGCTGACAGGGGATCACCCCTCCACTTT.

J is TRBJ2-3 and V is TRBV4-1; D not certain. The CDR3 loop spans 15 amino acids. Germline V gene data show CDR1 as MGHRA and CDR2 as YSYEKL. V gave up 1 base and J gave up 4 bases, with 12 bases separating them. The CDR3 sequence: CASSQGAGRSDTQYF. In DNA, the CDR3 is TGCGCCAGCAGCCAAGGGGCAGGCCGATCAGATACGCAGTATTTT.

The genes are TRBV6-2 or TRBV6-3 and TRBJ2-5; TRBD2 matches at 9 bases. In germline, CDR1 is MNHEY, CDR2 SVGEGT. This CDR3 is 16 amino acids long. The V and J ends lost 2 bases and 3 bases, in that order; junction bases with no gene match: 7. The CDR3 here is CASSYQAGGPKETQYF. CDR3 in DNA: TGTGCCAGCAGTTACCAAGCGGGAGGCCCGAAAGAGACCCAGTACTTC.

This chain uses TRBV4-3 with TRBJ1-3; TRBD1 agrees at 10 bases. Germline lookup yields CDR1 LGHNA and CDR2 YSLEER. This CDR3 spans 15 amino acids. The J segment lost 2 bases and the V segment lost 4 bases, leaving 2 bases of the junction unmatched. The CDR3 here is CASSPGTGAGNTIYF. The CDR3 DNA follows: TGCGCCAGCAGCCCCGGGACAGGGGCTGGAAACACCATATATTTT.

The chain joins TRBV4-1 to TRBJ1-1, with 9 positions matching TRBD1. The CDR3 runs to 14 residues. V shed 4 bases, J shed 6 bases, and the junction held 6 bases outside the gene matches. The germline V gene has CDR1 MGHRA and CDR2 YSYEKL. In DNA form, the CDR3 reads TGCGCCAGCAGCCGAGACACAGGGGGCCCTGAAGCTTTCTTT. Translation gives CASSRDTGGPEAFF.

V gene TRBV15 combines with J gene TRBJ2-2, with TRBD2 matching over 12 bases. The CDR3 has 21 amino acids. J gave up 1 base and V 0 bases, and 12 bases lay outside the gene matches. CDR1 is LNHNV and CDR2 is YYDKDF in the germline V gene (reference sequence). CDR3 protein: CATSRDKGLAGGPGNTGELFF. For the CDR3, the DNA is TGTGCCACCAGCAGAGATAAGGGGCTAGCGGGAGGGCCAGGGAACACCGGGGAGCTGTTTTTT.

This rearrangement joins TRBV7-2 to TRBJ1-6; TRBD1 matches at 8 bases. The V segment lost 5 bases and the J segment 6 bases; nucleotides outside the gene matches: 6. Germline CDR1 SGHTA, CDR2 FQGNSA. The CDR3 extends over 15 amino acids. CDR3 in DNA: TGTGCCAGCAGCCTGGACAGGGTTGGTAATTCACCCCTCCACTTT. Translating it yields CASSLDRVGNSPLHF.

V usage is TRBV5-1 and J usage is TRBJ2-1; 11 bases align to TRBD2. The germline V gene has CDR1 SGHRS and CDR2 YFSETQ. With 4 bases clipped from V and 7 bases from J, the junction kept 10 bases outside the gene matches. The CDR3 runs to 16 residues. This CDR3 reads CASSLSGRAVKNEQFF. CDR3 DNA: TGCGCCAGCAGCCTTAGCGGGAGGGCCGTAAAAAATGAGCAGTTCTTC.

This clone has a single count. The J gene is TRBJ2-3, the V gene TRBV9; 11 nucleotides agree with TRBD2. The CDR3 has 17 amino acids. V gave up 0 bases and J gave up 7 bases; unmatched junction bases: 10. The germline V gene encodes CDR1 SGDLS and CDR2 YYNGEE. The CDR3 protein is CASSVGAGLAGGNTQYF. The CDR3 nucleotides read TGTGCCAGCAGCGTAGGAGCGGGGCTAGCGGGAGGAAATACGCAGTATTTT.

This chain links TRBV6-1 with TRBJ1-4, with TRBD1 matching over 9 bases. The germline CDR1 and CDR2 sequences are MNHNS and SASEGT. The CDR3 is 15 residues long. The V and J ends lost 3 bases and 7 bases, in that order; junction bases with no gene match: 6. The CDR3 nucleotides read TGTGCCAGCAGTGAGACCGGGACAGGGAGTGAAAAACTGTTTTTT. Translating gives CASSETGTGSEKLFF.

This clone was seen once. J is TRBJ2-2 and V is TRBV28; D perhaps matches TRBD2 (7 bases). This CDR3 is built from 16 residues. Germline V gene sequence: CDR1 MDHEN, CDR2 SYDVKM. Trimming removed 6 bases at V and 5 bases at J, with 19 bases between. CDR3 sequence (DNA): TGTGCCAGCAGCTTAGCGGCGGGGGCCGGGACCGGGGAGCTGTTTTTT. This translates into CASSLAAGAGTGELFF.

CDR3 residues: CASSYWVASGTYEQYF. For the CDR3, the DNA is TGTGCCAGCAGTTACTGGGTGGCTAGCGGAACCTACGAGCAGTACTTC. The J gene is TRBJ2-7, the V gene TRBV6-2 or TRBV6-3; TRBD2 aligns across 7 bases. The trim removed 1 base at V and 2 bases at J, leaving 8 bases unmatched. This CDR3 spans 16 amino acids. Germline CDR1 and CDR2: MNHEY and SVGEGT.

The CDR3 loop is CASSEDYPRRVPYEQYF. CDR3 DNA: TGTGCCAGCAGTGAAGACTACCCACGTCGGGTGCCCTACGAGCAGTACTTC. This rearrangement joins TRBV6-1 to TRBJ2-7; D remains ambiguous. V dropped 1 base and J dropped 2 bases, with 18 bases sitting between them. There are 17 residues in the CDR3. Germline CDR1 and CDR2: MNHNS and SASEGT.